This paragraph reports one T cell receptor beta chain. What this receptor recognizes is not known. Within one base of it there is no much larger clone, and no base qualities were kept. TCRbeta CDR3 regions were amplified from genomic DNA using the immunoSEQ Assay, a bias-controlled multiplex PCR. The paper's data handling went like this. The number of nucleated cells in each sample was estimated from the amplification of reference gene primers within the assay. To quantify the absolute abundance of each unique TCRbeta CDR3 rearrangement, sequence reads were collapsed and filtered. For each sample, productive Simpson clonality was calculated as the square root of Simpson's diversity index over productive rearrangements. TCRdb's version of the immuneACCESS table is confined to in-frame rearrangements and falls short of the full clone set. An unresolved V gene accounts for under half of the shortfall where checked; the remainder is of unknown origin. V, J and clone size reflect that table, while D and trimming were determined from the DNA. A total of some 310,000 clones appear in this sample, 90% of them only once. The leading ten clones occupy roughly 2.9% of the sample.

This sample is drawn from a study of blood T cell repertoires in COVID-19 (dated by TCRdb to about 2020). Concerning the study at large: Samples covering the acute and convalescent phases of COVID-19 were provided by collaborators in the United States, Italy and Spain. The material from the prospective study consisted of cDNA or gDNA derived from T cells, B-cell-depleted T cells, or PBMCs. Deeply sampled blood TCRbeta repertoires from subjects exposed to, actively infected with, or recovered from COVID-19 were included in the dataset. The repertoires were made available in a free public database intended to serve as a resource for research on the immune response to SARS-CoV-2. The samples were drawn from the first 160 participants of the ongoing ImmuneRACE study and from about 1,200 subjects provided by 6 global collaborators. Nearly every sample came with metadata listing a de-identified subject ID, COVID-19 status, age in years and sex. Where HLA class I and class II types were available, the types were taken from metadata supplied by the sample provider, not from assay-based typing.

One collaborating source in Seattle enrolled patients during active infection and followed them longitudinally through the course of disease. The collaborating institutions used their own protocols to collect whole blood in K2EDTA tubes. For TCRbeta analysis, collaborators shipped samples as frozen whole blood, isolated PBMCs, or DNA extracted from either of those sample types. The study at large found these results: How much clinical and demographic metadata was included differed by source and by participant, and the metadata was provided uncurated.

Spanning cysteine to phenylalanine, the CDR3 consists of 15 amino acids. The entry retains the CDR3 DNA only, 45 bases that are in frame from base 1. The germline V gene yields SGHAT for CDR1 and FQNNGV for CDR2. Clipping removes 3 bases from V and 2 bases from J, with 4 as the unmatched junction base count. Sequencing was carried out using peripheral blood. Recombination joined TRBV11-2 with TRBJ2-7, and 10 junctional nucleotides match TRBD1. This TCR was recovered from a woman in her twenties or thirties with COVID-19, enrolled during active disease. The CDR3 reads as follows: CASSLGQGKTYEQYF. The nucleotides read TGTGCCAGCAGCTTGGGACAGGGGAAAACCTACGAGCAGTACTTC.